This TCR beta chain was sequenced for a study of cytomegalovirus exposure and HLA in healthy donors. This clone appeared once. Its antigen is not identified. PCR involved 60 Vbeta and 13 Jbeta primers. The assay was immunoSEQ multiplex PCR, and TCRdb's table has in-frame clones only and misses some. The table has 100,000 to 150,000 clones, less than 85% seen once. V dropped 10 bases and J dropped 4; count of bases not matched to a gene: 2. CDR1 is SGDLS and CDR2 is YYNGEE in the germline V gene. The CDR3 contains 11 residues. Whole-study findings and limits: Of the V segments, some could not be distinguished, including TRBV6-2 and TRBV6-3, and were excluded.

The chain has TRBV9 and TRBJ1-2; 9 bases agree with TRBD1. The receptor was derived from a man in his late teens or twenties in good health and CMV-seropositive. The specimen was PBMCs. CDR3 in amino acids: CASTGGYGYTF. Here the CDR3 DNA reads TGTGCCTCGACAGGGGGCTATGGCTACACCTTC. The variable domain in full, with the rest retrieved from reference TRBV9 and TRBJ1-2, is DSGVTQTPKHLITATGQRVTLRCSPRSGDLSVYWYQQSLDQGLQFLIQYYNGEERAKGNILERFSAQQFPDLHSELNLSSLELGDSALYFCASTGGYGYTFGSGTRLTVV.